The rows below give T cell receptor beta chains drawn from one sample of a study of blood T cell repertoires in COVID-19. Sequenced by immunoSEQ multiplex PCR; TCRdb stores in-frame clones only, minus some. The table has around 240,000 clones, 80% to 90% seen once. The material sequenced was PBMCs or T cells enriched from blood (not recorded which). The origin of the receptors is a woman between 50 and 59 years old who had recovered from COVID-19. The CDR3 runs from the conserved cysteine through the conserved F or W. A D gene is named only where the DNA matches it firmly. Size is stated for part of the rows, as once, few or many counts, or as a class when the clone is expanded.

V: TRBV2; D: NA; J: TRBJ1-5; size: NA; DNA: TGTGCCAGCAGTGAACAGGCAGGGAATAGCAATCAGCCCCAGCATTTT; CDR3: CASSEQAGNSNQPQHF
V: TRBV9; D: NA; J: TRBJ2-2; size: NA; DNA: TGTGCCAGCAGCCCAGAGAGAGGGAGTCACACCGGGGAGCTGTTTTTT; CDR3: CASSPERGSHTGELFF
V: TRBV10-2; D: NA; J: TRBJ1-2; size: NA; DNA: TGCGCCAGCAGTGAGGGGCCTAACTATGGCTACACCTTC; CDR3: CASSEGPNYGYTF
V: TRBV19; D: NA; J: TRBJ2-7; size: once; DNA: TGTGCCAGTAGTTCCCCCCGGTCCTACGAGCAGTACTTC; CDR3: CASSSPRSYEQYF
V: TRBV5-1; D: NA; J: TRBJ1-1; size: NA; DNA: TGCGCCAGCAGCTTGGAAGTCGAGAGAGAAGCTTTCTTT; CDR3: CASSLEVEREAFF
V: TRBV9; D: TRBD1; J: TRBJ1-4; size: NA; DNA: TGTGCCAGCAGCGTAGGTGGGACAGGGTCTGAAAAACTGTTTTTT; CDR3: CASSVGGTGSEKLFF
V: TRBV18; D: NA; J: TRBJ1-1; size: few; DNA: TGTGCCAGCTCACGAACGACAGGTGATCACACTGAAGCTTTCTTT; CDR3: CASSRTTGDHTEAFF
V: TRBV2; D: NA; J: TRBJ2-7; size: NA; DNA: TGTGCCAGCAGTGTCGGGGGCTACGAGCAGTACTTC; CDR3: CASSVGGYEQYF
V: TRBV28; D: NA; J: TRBJ2-3; size: NA; DNA: TGTGCCAGCAGTATCAAGGGGTTACGCACAGATACGCAGTATTTT; CDR3: CASSIKGLRTDTQYF
V: TRBV18; D: NA; J: TRBJ1-2; size: NA; DNA: TGTGCCAGCTCACCAGACGCAGGGGCAAACTATGGCTACACCTTC; CDR3: CASSPDAGANYGYTF
V: TRBV5-1; D: TRBD2; J: TRBJ2-1; size: NA; DNA: TGCGCCAGCAGCCGAGGACTAGCGGTATACAATGAGCAGTTCTTC; CDR3: CASSRGLAVYNEQFF
V: TRBV5-1; D: TRBD2; J: TRBJ2-1; size: NA; DNA: TGCGCCAGCAGCCTCTCGGGACTAGCGGGAGGGAATGAGCAGTTCTTC; CDR3: CASSLSGLAGGNEQFF
V: TRBV11-2; D: NA; J: TRBJ1-3; size: NA; DNA: TGTGCCAGCAGCTTAGGTACTGGAAACACCATATATTTT; CDR3: CASSLGTGNTIYF
V: TRBV18; D: NA; J: TRBJ2-2; size: few; DNA: TGTGCCAGCTCACCACTCAGGGTGGACACCGGGGAGCTGTTTTTT; CDR3: CASSPLRVDTGELFF
V: TRBV4-1; D: TRBD1; J: TRBJ2-1; size: NA; DNA: TGCGCCAGCAGCCAAGAGACAGGGACGATTTACAATGAGCAGTTCTTC; CDR3: CASSQETGTIYNEQFF
V: TRBV5-5; D: TRBD2; J: TRBJ2-1; size: few; DNA: TGTGCCAGCAGCCTGTTTTTGGTCCAAGCGGGGGTGTACAATGAGCAGTTCTTC; CDR3: CASSLFLVQAGVYNEQFF
V: TRBV7-9; D: TRBD1; J: TRBJ1-1; size: once; DNA: TGTGCCAGCAGCTTAACGGGACAGCAGAACACTGAAGCTTTCTTT; CDR3: CASSLTGQQNTEAFF
V: TRBV4-2; D: TRBD2; J: TRBJ2-7; size: NA; DNA: TGTGCCAGCAGCCAACCTAGCGGGAGTAATGGAAGGTCCTACGAGCAGTACTTC; CDR3: CASSQPSGSNGRSYEQYF
V: TRBV5-1; D: TRBD2; J: TRBJ2-7; size: NA; DNA: TGCGCCAGCAGCTTTGGCGCCCCCCCGGGGCTAGCGGGCGGTGCTGCCTACGAGCAGTACTTC; CDR3: CASSFGAPPGLAGGAAYEQYF
V: TRBV2; D: TRBD2; J: TRBJ2-1; size: NA; DNA: TGTGCCAGCGGGGGACTAGCGGGAGGGAATGAGCAGTTCTTC; CDR3: CASGGLAGGNEQFF
V: TRBV27; D: TRBD1; J: TRBJ2-1; size: NA; DNA: TGTGCCAGCAGGACAGGGGTACAGAATGAGCAGTTCTTC; CDR3: CASRTGVQNEQFF
V: TRBV2; D: TRBD2; J: TRBJ2-3; size: NA; DNA: TGTGCCAGCAGTGTAAGCGGGAGGACAGATACGCAGTATTTT; CDR3: CASSVSGRTDTQYF
V: TRBV7-3; D: NA; J: TRBJ1-1; size: NA; DNA: TGTGCCAGCAGCCGCCAACAGACCTTGAACACTGAAGCTTTCTTT; CDR3: CASSRQQTLNTEAFF